These T cell receptor beta chains were read from a single sample in a study of blood T cell repertoires in COVID-19. This table comes from immunoSEQ multiplex PCR, and its TCRdb copy is limited to in-frame clones, with some not included. The sample includes roughly 53,000 clones, 80% to 90% of them seen just once. What was sequenced was peripheral blood. All receptors derive from a man of 80 years or more with acute or convalescent COVID-19. The CDR3 runs from the conserved cysteine through the conserved F or W. A D gene is named only where the DNA matches it firmly. Only part of the rows carry a size: once, few, many, or a class if the clone is expanded.

J gene,clone size,D gene,V gene,CDR3 protein,CDR3 DNA
TRBJ1-2,once,.,TRBV13,CASSFKITGYGYTF,TGTGCCAGCAGCTTTAAGATAACAGGGTATGGCTACACCTTC
TRBJ2-5,.,TRBD2,TRBV11-3,CASSLTSGATQYF,TGTGCCAGCAGCTTGACTAGCGGGGCAACCCAGTACTTC
TRBJ1-2,.,TRBD1,TRBV7-3,CASSLESGQLYGYTF,TGTGCCAGCAGCTTAGAATCGGGACAGCTCTATGGCTACACCTTC
TRBJ2-1,.,.,TRBV7-8,CASSLRQTYNEQFF,TGTGCCAGCAGCTTGAGACAGACTTACAATGAGCAGTTCTTC
TRBJ2-1,.,TRBD2,TRBV27,CASSLQGLAGGAGHNEQFF,TGTGCCAGCAGTTTACAGGGACTAGCGGGGGGGGCCGGGCACAATGAGCAGTTCTTC
TRBJ1-6,.,.,TRBV7-2,CASSSYTGSYNSPLHF,TGTGCCAGCAGCTCCTATACAGGGTCCTATAATTCACCCCTCCACTTT
TRBJ1-5,few,.,TRBV6-6,CASSLRENQPQHF,TGTGCCAGCAGTTTACGGGAGAATCAGCCCCAGCATTTT
TRBJ2-7,.,TRBD1,TRBV5-1,CASSQTGGNYEQYF,TGCGCCAGCAGCCAGACAGGGGGTAACTACGAGCAGTACTTC
TRBJ2-4,once,.,TRBV7-2,CASSSRQAQAKNIQYF,TGTGCCAGCAGCTCCCGACAAGCCCAAGCCAAAAACATTCAGTACTTC
TRBJ1-2,.,.,TRBV11-2,CASSLASETNYGYTF,TGTGCCAGCAGCTTAGCTTCAGAAACTAACTATGGCTACACCTTC
TRBJ1-2,.,TRBD1,TRBV6-2/TRBV6-3,CASSNQQGVYGYTF,TGTGCCAGCAGTAACCAACAGGGGGTCTATGGCTACACCTTC
TRBJ2-1,.,TRBD2,TRBV5-1,CASSSGLAGASSYNEQFF,TGCGCCAGCAGCTCTGGACTAGCGGGGGCCAGCTCCTACAATGAGCAGTTCTTC
TRBJ1-2,.,TRBD1,TRBV6-2/TRBV6-3,CASSNQGAYYGYTF,TGTGCCAGCAGCAATCAGGGGGCTTACTATGGCTACACCTTC
TRBJ1-5,.,.,TRBV24-1,CATADGREGQPQHF,TGTGCCACCGCCGACGGCAGGGAGGGTCAGCCCCAGCATTTT
TRBJ2-7,.,.,TRBV4-3,CASSPLGGQGGEQYF,TGCGCCAGCAGCCCCCTAGGGGGGCAGGGGGGCGAGCAGTACTTC
TRBJ1-5,.,TRBD1,TRBV2,CASSERGRSNQPQHF,TGTGCCAGCAGTGAGAGGGGGCGAAGCAATCAGCCCCAGCATTTT
TRBJ2-7,.,TRBD2,TRBV9,CASSVEPLGASGAYEQYF,TGTGCCAGCAGCGTAGAACCCCTGGGGGCTAGCGGGGCCTACGAGCAGTACTTC
TRBJ1-1,.,TRBD1,TRBV11-2,CASSLGQGSYRDTEAFF,TGTGCCAGCAGCTTAGGACAGGGAAGCTATAGGGACACTGAAGCTTTCTTT
TRBJ2-7,.,TRBD2,TRBV5-1,CASSLAGLAGGTYEQYF,TGCGCCAGCAGCTTGGCGGGACTAGCGGGGGGAACCTACGAGCAGTACTTC
TRBJ2-1,.,TRBD2,TRBV10-1,CASSEGSGGAVEQFF,TGCGCCAGCAGTGAGGGGAGCGGGGGGGCGGTTGAGCAGTTCTTC
TRBJ1-1,.,.,TRBV7-2,CASSFGMNTEAFF,TGTGCCAGCAGCTTCGGGATGAACACTGAAGCTTTCTTT
TRBJ2-7,.,TRBD1,TRBV6-6,CASSYSLGQGYEQYF,TGTGCCAGCAGTTACTCGCTGGGACAGGGGTACGAGCAGTACTTC
TRBJ1-2,once,TRBD1,TRBV19,CASTLLQAGGNYGYTF,TGTGCCAGTACCCTCCTCCAGGCAGGGGGCAACTATGGCTACACCTTC
TRBJ1-2,many,TRBD1,TRBV6-5,CASSPGTGHNYGYTF,TGTGCCAGCAGCCCCGGGACAGGACATAACTATGGCTACACCTTC
TRBJ1-4,.,.,TRBV7-6,CASRQGTIKNEKLFF,TGTGCCAGCCGGCAAGGGACTATCAAGAATGAAAAACTGTTTTTT
TRBJ2-3,.,TRBD1,TRBV10-1,CASSVQGSPDTQYF,TGCGCCAGCAGTGTACAGGGGAGCCCAGATACGCAGTATTTT
TRBJ1-5,few,TRBD1,TRBV19,CATKGSGTGDYQPQHF,TGTGCCACCAAGGGGTCCGGGACAGGGGATTATCAGCCCCAGCATTTT
TRBJ2-5,.,.,TRBV6-5,CASSLQETQYF,TGTGCCAGCAGCCTTCAAGAGACCCAGTACTTC
TRBJ1-2,.,.,TRBV29-1,CSVYIYGTNYGYTF,TGCAGCGTTTACATTTACGGGACTAACTATGGCTACACCTTC
TRBJ2-5,many,TRBD1,TRBV6-6,CASSPRDSTIQYF,TGTGCCAGCAGTCCCAGGGACAGTACAATCCAGTACTTC
TRBJ2-3,.,TRBD2,TRBV6-2/TRBV6-3,CASSTAQRGRLTDTQYF,TGTGCCAGCAGTACCGCCCAGCGGGGGAGACTCACAGATACGCAGTATTTT
TRBJ1-5,.,TRBD1,TRBV12-3/TRBV12-4,CASSTGTGEPQHF,TGTGCCAGCAGCACCGGGACAGGAGAGCCCCAGCATTTT
TRBJ1-1,.,.,TRBV19,CASSTTRQVWGNTEAFF,TGTGCCAGTAGTACAACACGACAGGTCTGGGGGAACACTGAAGCTTTCTTT
TRBJ2-2,.,TRBD2,TRBV6-4,CASSVTSGATGELFF,TGTGCCAGCAGCGTGACTAGCGGGGCGACCGGGGAGCTGTTTTTT
TRBJ1-2,.,.,TRBV6-2/TRBV6-3,CASSYSSRNYGYTF,TGTGCCAGCAGTTACTCGAGCAGGAATTATGGCTACACCTTC
TRBJ1-2,.,.,TRBV7-9,CASSRPQGNYGYTF,TGTGCCAGCAGCAGGCCGCAGGGGAACTATGGCTACACCTTC
TRBJ2-2,once,.,TRBV14,CASSLNGGPGELFF,TGTGCCAGCAGCCTGAACGGCGGGCCCGGGGAGCTGTTTTTT
TRBJ1-4,.,.,TRBV12-1,CASSFAGTPAVWTNEKLFF,TGTGCCAGCAGCTTTGCCGGGACTCCCGCGGTATGGACTAATGAAAAACTGTTTTTT
TRBJ2-6,.,TRBD1,TRBV29-1,CSVSTDRELAGANVLTF,TGCAGCGTTTCCACTGACAGGGAGTTGGCTGGGGCCAACGTCCTGACTTTC
TRBJ1-6,.,.,TRBV5-1,CASSLGGADSPLHF,TGCGCCAGCAGCTTGGGTGGGGCAGATTCACCCCTCCACTTT
TRBJ1-4,.,.,TRBV10-3,CAISESGGPNEKLFF,TGTGCCATCAGTGAGTCAGGGGGACCCAATGAAAAACTGTTTTTT
TRBJ2-5,few,.,TRBV5-8,CASSFVLETQYF,TGTGCCAGCAGCTTTGTCTTGGAGACCCAGTACTTC
TRBJ2-5,once,.,TRBV7-9,CASSSGETQYF,TGTGCCAGCAGCTCCGGTGAGACCCAGTACTTC
TRBJ1-5,.,.,TRBV2,CASSEATTVYSNQPQHF,TGTGCCAGCAGTGAAGCCACAACAGTCTATAGCAATCAGCCCCAGCATTTT
TRBJ2-5,.,TRBD2,TRBV2,CAWTSWVSVEETQYF,TGTGCCTGGACTAGCTGGGTCTCGGTGGAGGAGACCCAGTACTTC
TRBJ2-5,once,.,TRBV6-5,CASRNQGSETQYF,TGTGCCAGCAGAAACCAGGGTTCTGAGACCCAGTACTTC
TRBJ2-5,.,TRBD1,TRBV30,CAWSGQGQIQETQYF,TGTGCCTGGAGTGGGCAGGGACAGATCCAAGAGACCCAGTACTTC
TRBJ1-2,.,.,TRBV21-1,CASSKATGTVSRCYTF,TGTGCCAGCAGCAAAGCGACCGGGACAGTGAGTCGCTGCTACACCTTC
TRBJ2-2,.,.,TRBV11-3,CASSSSGGTGELFF,TGTGCCAGCAGCTCCTCAGGAGGGACCGGGGAGCTGTTTTTT
TRBJ2-2,.,.,TRBV7-7,CASSSNLRDSLNGELFF,TGTGCTAGCAGCTCCAATTTGCGGGACTCCTTAAACGGGGAGCTGTTTTTT
TRBJ1-4,.,.,TRBV21-1,CASSNRTGKGEKLFF,TGTGCCAGCAGCAACAGGACAGGGAAGGGTGAAAAACTGTTTTTT
TRBJ1-1,few,.,TRBV7-2,CASSLREGEEAFF,TGTGCCAGCAGCTTACGCGAGGGAGAAGAAGCTTTCTTT
TRBJ2-3,.,TRBD1,TRBV5-1,CASNVRVRGPTDTQYF,TGCGCCAGCAATGTTAGGGTGAGGGGGCCGACAGATACGCAGTATTTT
TRBJ2-3,.,.,TRBV3-1/TRBV3-2,CASSLRIGGTDTQYF,TGTGCCAGCAGCCTCCGAATAGGGGGCACAGATACGCAGTATTTT